This TCR beta chain was sequenced during a study of cytomegalovirus exposure and HLA in healthy donors. Study summary: Of the donors genotyped, 300 to 500 in all, about 81% fell in the Caucasian-associated ancestry cluster.

PCR amplification relied on 60 Vbeta primers (plus 13 Jbeta primers). Assay: immunoSEQ multiplex PCR; the TCRdb copy retains only in-frame clones and omits some. Among about 190,000 clones listed, 70% to 75% were seen once. As for this clone: The antigen is undetermined.

This CDR3 region has 16 residues. From germline, CDR1 is SGHTA and CDR2 FQGNSA. The trim removed 5 bases at V and 5 bases at J, leaving 10 bases unmatched. Regarding the study as a whole: Three chains linked to CMV were shown in vitro to be specific for CMV antigens. Analysis was performed later, and it showed HLA-associated TCR beta chains to be more clonally expanded than equally common others.

The V gene is TRBV7-2, the J gene TRBJ2-5; 11 bases agree with TRBD1. The sequence derives from a man aged 30-40 years in good health and CMV-seropositive. The sequencing sample was made of PBMCs. This chain's CDR3 is CASSNPGQGESETQYF. The CDR3, as DNA: TGTGCCAGCAGCAATCCGGGACAGGGGGAATCGGAGACCCAGTACTTC. The entire variable domain, with the rest obtained from reference TRBV7-2 and TRBJ2-5, is as follows: GAGVSQSPSNKVTEKGKDVELRCDPISGHTALYWYRQSLGQGLEFLIYFQGNSAPDKSGLPSDRFSAERTGGSVSTLTIQRTQQEDSAVYLCASSNPGQGESETQYFGPGTRLLVL.